The 21 T cell receptor beta chains reported below all come from one sample, sequenced in a study of T cell repertoires in cytomegalovirus infection. TCRdb ran MiXCR on the reads and lists one entry per CDR3 protein. Among about 280,000 distinct CDR3 sequences, less than 25% were seen once, and the ten largest hold approximately 20%. Their specific antigens are unknown. The sample was cultured PBMCs, taken from culture after CMV antigen stimulation. All receptors come from a human donor in good health (CMV status not recorded). Some clones in this sample may be carry-over from other donors' samples.

The V call is TRBV29-1, the J call TRBJ1-5; 10 positions agree with TRBD1. CDR3 length: 14 residues. Germline trimming cut 6 bases from V and 6 bases from J; bases unmatched to any gene: 8. Germline assignment: CDR1 SQVTM and CDR2 ANQGSEA. CDR3 protein: CSVRGTGVGQPQHF. CDR3 nucleotide sequence: TGCAGCGTCCGGGGGACAGGGGTGGGTCAGCCCCAGCATTTT.

The chain links TRBV6-5 to TRBJ1-1; 8 bases agree with TRBD1. CDR1 and CDR2 (germline): MNHEY, SVGAGI. The J segment lost 5 bases and the V segment lost 5 bases, leaving 10 bases of the junction unmatched. CDR3 size: 15 residues. CDR3 DNA: TGTGCCAGCAGTACCGGACAGGGAGGCTCGACTGAAGCTTTCTTT. As protein: CASSTGQGGSTEAFF.

The chain recombines TRBV6-5 with TRBJ2-1, with TRBD2 matching over 11 bases. With V trimmed by 5 bases and J by 7 bases, 7 bases remained unmatched. The germline CDR1 and CDR2 sequences are MNHEY and SVGAGI. This CDR3 is built from 15 residues. The DNA of the CDR3 is TGTGCCAGCAGTCCTACTCGGACTAGCGGGAATGAGCAGTTCTTC. Translated: CASSPTRTSGNEQFF.

This clonotype was counted a few times. This chain connects TRBV28 to TRBJ1-5; D is uncertain. CDR3 size: 15 residues. Germline values: CDR1 MDHEN, CDR2 SYDVKM. The V end lost 6 bases, the J end lost 6 bases, and 18 bases lay between the germline ends. The DNA for the CDR3 is TGTGCCAGCAGCACCTTACGGAAAGGGTCTCAGCCCCAGCATTTT. This translates into CASSTLRKGSQPQHF.

The chain joins TRBV4-3 to TRBJ2-3, with D unclear. The CDR3 has 13 amino acids. Trimming removed 3 bases from V and 4 bases from J, with 8 bases in between. CDR1 LGHNA and CDR2 YSLEER come from the germline V gene. CDR3 nucleotide sequence: TGCGCCAGCAGCCACACTGACTCAGATACGCAGTATTTT. It is translated as CASSHTDSDTQYF.

The sample holds many counts of this clonotype. The CDR3 is CASSLGREVETQYF. Written as DNA, the CDR3 is TGTGCCAGCAGCTTAGGGCGGGAGGTGGAGACCCAGTACTTC. This chain uses TRBV7-2 with TRBJ2-5; 8 bases are a match to TRBD2. The germline V gene has CDR1 SGHTA and CDR2 FQGNSA. V gave up 1 base and J gave up 5 bases; unmatched junction bases: 3. The CDR3 loop spans 14 amino acids.

This clonotype has only a few counts. The chain recombines TRBV6-1 with TRBJ2-1; 9 bases match TRBD2. Unmatched junction bases numbered 17, after V lost 5 bases and J lost 0 bases. The CDR3 covers 20 residues. Germline assignment: CDR1 MNHNS and CDR2 SASEGT. The CDR3 is CASSSPLVGREGSSYNEQFF. CDR3 in DNA: TGTGCCAGCAGTTCCCCGCTGGTCGGGCGGGAGGGGAGCTCCTACAATGAGCAGTTCTTC.

The rearrangement joins TRBV20-1 to TRBJ2-2, with D unclear. Trimming shortened V by 1 base and J by 2 bases, and 8 bases separated the two germline ends. CDR3 length: 14 residues. CDR1 and CDR2 (germline): DFQATT, SNEGSKA (reference sequence). The CDR3 region is CSARAIVNTGELFF. The DNA for the CDR3 is TGCAGTGCTAGAGCGATAGTTAACACCGGGGAGCTGTTTTTT.

There are a few counts of this clonotype. The chain couples TRBV7-9 to TRBJ1-3, with D hard to call. This CDR3 has 14 residues. V was pared by 5 bases and J by 5 bases, with 13 bases between. Germline V gene lookup returns CDR1 SEHNR and CDR2 FQNEAQ (reference sequence). CDR3 sequence reads: CASSPRDRRNTIYF. The CDR3 region has the DNA TGTGCCAGCAGCCCACGAGATAGAAGAAACACCATATATTTT.

The DNA for the CDR3 is TGCAGTGCTGGGGAGCAGTCCTACAATGAGCAGTTCTTC. Residues: CSAGEQSYNEQFF. The J gene is TRBJ2-1, the V gene TRBV20-1, with a possible D match to TRBD2 (5 bases). The CDR3 contains 13 residues. The germline V gene encodes CDR1 DFQATT and CDR2 SNEGSKA (reference sequence). Trimming stripped 5 bases from V and 1 base from J, with 9 bases between.

The chain joins TRBV2 to TRBJ2-7; D could derive from TRBD1 or TRBD2 (6 bases each). The CDR3 loop spans 13 amino acids. CDR1 SNHLY and CDR2 FYNNEI come from the germline V gene. Trimming stripped 6 bases from V and 3 bases from J, with 12 bases between. The CDR3 spells CASSTGTLYEQYF. For the CDR3, the DNA is TGTGCCAGCAGCACAGGGACTCTCTACGAGCAGTACTTC.

This clonotype was recorded a few times. This chain connects TRBV7-8 to TRBJ1-1, with D possibly being TRBD1 (5 bases). V lost 3 bases, J lost 6 bases, and 11 bases lay in between. The CDR3 totals 13 residues. CDR1 is SGHVS and CDR2 is FQNEAQ in the germline V gene. Here the CDR3 DNA reads TGTGCCAGCAGCTTTACAGGAAGAGCTGAAGCTTTCTTT. Residues: CASSFTGRAEAFF.

This clonotype was seen many times. The V call is TRBV7-8, the J call TRBJ2-1, with D perhaps matching TRBD2 (6 bases). The CDR3 is 19 residues long. Germline V gene data show CDR1 as SGHVS and CDR2 as FQNEAQ. With 5 bases removed from V and 1 base from J, the gap between germline ends came to 24 bases. CDR3 bases: TGTGCCAGCAGCCCCCCCCTAAGGGAGGAGCGACCATCCTACAATGAGCAGTTCTTC. Residues: CASSPPLREERPSYNEQFF.

The CDR3 region is CSVEGLAVNTGELFF. The CDR3 DNA reads TGCAGCGTTGAAGGCCTAGCGGTTAACACCGGGGAGCTGTTTTTT. The gene calls are TRBV29-1 and TRBJ2-2; 7 bases match TRBD2. Germline V gene lookup returns CDR1 SQVTM and CDR2 ANQGSEA. Losses at the gene ends were 1 base for V and 2 bases for J; bases not matched to a gene: 4. The CDR3 consists of 15 residues.

This clonotype came up once. The chain joins TRBV20-1 to TRBJ2-3; 7 positions agree with TRBD2. Trimming cost V 6 bases and J 2 bases; bases outside gene matches: 17. The CDR3 is 17 amino acids. The germline V gene encodes CDR1 DFQATT and CDR2 SNEGSKA (reference sequence). The CDR3 bases are TGCAGTGCCAGCCAACTAGCGCCCGAACAGCCCACAGATACGCAGTATTTT. This sequence encodes CSASQLAPEQPTDTQYF.

The chain links TRBV5-6 to TRBJ2-7, with D tentatively TRBD1 (5 bases). From germline, CDR1 is SGHDT and CDR2 YYEEEE. The CDR3 totals 19 residues. Trimming took off 1 base at V and 2 bases at J, with 25 bases between the two ends. CDR3 protein: CASSLSLGVGILAPYEQYV. The CDR3 DNA follows: TGTGCCAGCAGCTTGAGTTTAGGGGTGGGGATTCTGGCGCCCTACGAGCAGTACGTC.

The chain is built from TRBV12-5 and TRBJ1-1; D is uncertain. Per the germline V gene, CDR1 is LGHNT and CDR2 is FRNRAP. Trimming took 1 base from V and 2 from J, leaving 8 bases between them. The CDR3 totals 14 residues. The CDR3 DNA reads TGTGCTAGTGGTTTGGGGGTCCTAAACACTGAAGCTTTCTTT. Translated: CASGLGVLNTEAFF.

This clonotype was picked up many times. V usage is TRBV6-6 and J usage is TRBJ1-1, with D perhaps TRBD1 (6 bases). V lost 2 bases, J lost 4 bases, and 17 bases lay in between. The germline V gene has CDR1 MNHNY and CDR2 SVGAGI (reference sequence). CDR3 length: 16 residues. The CDR3 region has the DNA TGTGCCAGCAGTTACGGGAGGGGGAGGGTGTTCACTGAAGCTTTCTTT. Protein sequence: CASSYGRGRVFTEAFF.

V usage is TRBV20-1 and J usage is TRBJ2-6; TRBD1 agrees at 9 bases. This CDR3 has 17 amino acids. Germline V gives CDR1 DFQATT, CDR2 SNEGSKA (reference sequence). J was trimmed by 2 bases and V by 3 bases; bases with no gene match: 8. In DNA form, the CDR3 reads TGCAGTGCTAGTCCAGGACAGGGGATACCTGGGGCCAACGTCCTGACTTTC. It translates to CSASPGQGIPGANVLTF.

The sample holds a few counts of this clonotype. This rearrangement joins TRBV6-2 or TRBV6-3 to TRBJ1-5; no clear D. Trimming removed 2 bases from V and 4 bases from J, with 15 bases in between. There are 16 residues in the CDR3. Germline V gene sequence: CDR1 MNHEY, CDR2 SVGEGT. The CDR3 coding sequence is TGTGCCAGCAGTTACGCCATTGTCCGGGGAAATCAGCCCCAGCATTTT. Amino acid sequence: CASSYAIVRGNQPQHF.

This clonotype was recorded many times. This chain connects TRBV7-2 to TRBJ1-5; D may be TRBD1 (6 bases). The CDR3 has 14 amino acids. The V end was cut by 5 bases, the J end by 3 bases, with 11 bases between. Germline CDR1 SGHTA, CDR2 FQGNSA. Here the CDR3 DNA reads TGTGCCAGCAGCCAAGGGACATCCAATCAGCCCCAGCATTTT. The encoded protein is CASSQGTSNQPQHF.